This entry lists 8 T cell receptor beta chains sequenced from one sample in a study of cytomegalovirus exposure and HLA in healthy donors. Clones were sequenced by immunoSEQ multiplex PCR, and TCRdb holds only the in-frame ones, with some missing. This sample carries fewer than 200,000 clones, roughly 85% of them seen once, and the ten largest clones take roughly 15%. Material for sequencing was PBMCs. Receptors originate from a man younger than 30 in good health and CMV-seropositive.

The sample holds a few counts of this clone. The CDR3 reads CASSEGAQETQYF. CDR3 sequence (DNA): TGTGCCAGCAGTGAGGGAGCTCAAGAGACCCAGTACTTC. The genes are TRBV7-3 and TRBJ2-5; TRBD2 might be the D (5 bases). CDR3 length: 13 amino acids. Looked up from germline, CDR1 is SGHTA and CDR2 is FQGTGA. V was cut by 6 bases and J by 2 bases, with 10 bases left in between.

The V gene is TRBV6-6, the J gene TRBJ2-1; tentatively, D is TRBD2 (5 bases). This CDR3 region has 15 residues. V gave up 2 bases and J gave up 0 bases, with 8 bases separating them. CDR1 and CDR2 (germline): MNHNY, SVGAGI (reference sequence). CDR3 loop: CASSYPGISYNEQFF. The CDR3 nucleotides read TGTGCCAGCAGTTACCCGGGGATCTCCTACAATGAGCAGTTCTTC.

The chain couples TRBV5-6 to TRBJ2-1; 10 bases agree with TRBD2. The CDR3 is made up of 16 amino acids. With V trimmed by 8 bases and J by 3 bases, 11 bases remained unmatched. Germline CDR1 reads SGHDT; CDR2 reads YYEEEE. CDR3 loop: CASGLAVGGYYNEQFF. The CDR3 nucleotides read TGTGCCAGTGGACTAGCGGTTGGAGGATACTACAATGAGCAGTTCTTC.

The rearrangement uses TRBV7-9 and TRBJ2-5; tentatively, D is TRBD1 (5 bases). Trimming took 5 bases from V and 0 from J, leaving 19 bases between them. Germline V gene sequence: CDR1 SEHNR, CDR2 FQNEAQ (reference sequence). This CDR3 has 17 amino acids. In DNA, the CDR3 is TGTGCCAGCAGCCCTTTTCCGACAGTAACGTACCAAGAGACCCAGTACTTC. Amino acid sequence: CASSPFPTVTYQETQYF.

This clone was recorded a few times. V and J are TRBV11-2 and TRBJ2-3; D remains unclear. This CDR3 comprises 14 residues. The V gene lost 5 bases and the J gene lost 4 bases, with 13 bases spanning the gap. CDR1 and CDR2 from the germline V gene are SGHAT and FQNNGV. The CDR3 is CASSLPTSADTQYF. For the CDR3, the DNA is TGTGCCAGCAGCCTGCCTACCTCGGCAGATACGCAGTATTTT.

The CDR3 loop is CASREGRANTGELFF. The CDR3 DNA is TGTGCCAGCAGGGAGGGGCGCGCGAACACCGGGGAGCTGTTTTTT. This chain connects TRBV13 to TRBJ2-2; weak D call: TRBD2 (6 bases). Per germline, CDR1 PRHDT and CDR2 FYEKMQ (reference sequence). The CDR3 runs to 15 residues. The V gene lost 6 bases and the J gene lost 0 bases, with 11 bases spanning the gap.

V is TRBV18 and J is TRBJ1-4, with no clear D. With 3 bases removed from V and 3 bases from J, the gap between germline ends came to 8 bases. Per germline, CDR1 KGHSH and CDR2 LQKENI. This CDR3 spans 14 amino acids. For the CDR3, the DNA is TGTGCCAGCTCACCGGCGGCCTCTAATGAAAAACTGTTTTTT. This codes for CASSPAASNEKLFF. Together with reference TRBV18 and TRBJ1-4, the CDR3 gives the full variable domain: NAGVMQNPRHLVRRRGQEARLRCSPMKGHSHVYWYRQLPEEGLKFMVYLQKENIIDESGMPKERFSAEFPKEGPSILRIQQVVRGDSAAYFCASSPAASNEKLFFGSGTQLSVL.

The chain couples TRBV25-1 to TRBJ1-2; no definite D call. V gave up 3 bases and J gave up 3 bases, with 11 bases separating them. In germline, CDR1 is MGHDK, CDR2 SYGVNS. CDR3 size: 14 residues. CDR3 sequence: CASSEAGKDYGYTF. For the CDR3, the DNA is TGTGCCAGCAGTGAGGCCGGGAAGGACTATGGCTACACCTTC.